This T cell receptor (beta chain) was sequenced in a study of identical twins. From germline, CDR1 is DFQATT and CDR2 SNEGSKA (reference sequence). V lost 3 bases and J lost 3, with 11 bases in between. The CDR3 runs to 13 residues. TCRdb called the 5' RACE reads again in MiXCR, with one record for every CDR3 protein. Seen here are approximately 530,000 distinct CDR3 sequences, approximately 20% observed once, and the top ten hold 0.45% to 0.5%. These data were also reused for a study on yellow fever vaccine responses in identical twins.

This TCR came from a woman between 18 and 30 years old in good health. The gene calls are TRBV20-1 and TRBJ1-2; weak D call: TRBD1 (5 bases). Sample: CD4+ T cells sorted from blood. CDR3 coding DNA: TGCAGTGCTAGGCGGCAGGGAGACTATGGCTACACCTTC. Its protein product is CSARRQGDYGYTF.